The source of this T cell receptor beta chain is a study of blood T cell repertoires in COVID-19 (TCRdb year 2020). Regarding the complete study: Collaborator samples came from the United States, Italy and Spain and covered acute and convalescent phases of COVID-19. The samples were drawn from the first 160 participants of the ongoing ImmuneRACE study and from 1,254 subjects provided by 6 global collaborators. The repertoires were made available in a free public database intended to serve as a resource for research on the immune response to SARS-CoV-2. The material from the prospective study consisted of cDNA or gDNA derived from T cells, B-cell-depleted T cells, or PBMCs. Subjects who had been exposed to COVID-19, were actively infected with it, or had recovered from it provided the deeply sampled blood TCRbeta repertoires that made up the dataset. A de-identified subject ID, COVID-19 status, age in years and sex were almost always included in the sample metadata. HLA class I and class II types, where available, came from metadata supplied by the sample provider rather than from assay-based typing.

Another Seattle source contributed samples from volunteer blood donors who had recovered from COVID-19. Collaborating institutions collected whole blood in K2EDTA tubes following their own protocols. For TCRbeta analysis, collaborator samples were shipped as frozen whole blood, as isolated PBMCs, or as DNA extracted from either sample type. Summary of the overall study and its limitations: How much clinical and demographic metadata was included differed by source and by participant, and the metadata was provided uncurated.

As concerns this clone: The antigen it recognizes is unknown. No base qualities exist here, and no much larger clone lies one base off it.

The CDR3 measures 14 amino acids from cysteine to phenylalanine. Kept here is only the CDR3 DNA, which spans 42 bases and is read in frame from base 1. The trim is 2 bases for V and 3 bases for J, with a gap of 10 bases between the germline ends. Based on the germline V gene, the CDR1 and CDR2 sequences are MNHEY and SVGEGT. TCRbeta CDR3 regions were amplified from genomic DNA by means of the immunoSEQ Assay, a bias-controlled multiplex PCR. Under the source paper's analysis protocol: The number of nucleated cells in each sample was estimated from the amplification of reference gene primers within the assay. To quantify the absolute abundance of each unique TCRbeta CDR3 rearrangement, sequence reads were collapsed and filtered. For each sample, productive Simpson clonality was calculated as the square root of Simpson's diversity index across productive rearrangements. TCRdb re-hosts the immuneACCESS table, in-frame sequences only. Its copies lack some clones; in the studies checked, an unresolved V gene accounts for under half of them, and the cause for the rest is not known. The DNA was the basis for D and trimming; V, J and clone size are from that table. The sample table holds 300,000 to 350,000 clones, of which under 95% were seen once. The ten largest clones add up to roughly 3% of the sample.

The V and J genes are TRBV6-2 or TRBV6-3 and TRBJ1-1; the D gene lacks a confident call. The sequencing input was peripheral blood. The receptor was derived from a young woman who had recovered from COVID-19. The CDR3 protein sequence reads: CASSYGLADTEAFF. The nucleotide sequence reads TGTGCCAGCAGTTACGGCTTAGCCGACACTGAAGCTTTCTTT.